These 21 T cell receptor beta chains were sequenced from one sample in a study of T-cell memory formation after mild COVID-19 (dated by TCRdb to the early 2020s). The receptor library was made with 5' RACE. The sequencer listed for this sample is Illumina NovaSeq 6000. The raw public reads went through TCRdb reprocessing: fastp at Q25, MiXCR clone calling, in-frame beta chains kept. Every entry covers one CDR3 protein and lists the most common genes and DNA from its rows. The sample table shows about 250,000 distinct CDR3 sequences, and roughly 14% are seen once. The ten largest clones capture around 2.2% of the sample. Sample: PBMCs or a T cell subset sorted from them (not recorded which). The receptors come from an adult woman who had mild COVID-19 (a few samples of this study predate the infection). The sample titles of this study are shuffled in the database, so cell type and time point are left out; the donor was told from shared clones.

The chain couples TRBV19 to TRBJ2-5, with 10 bases lining up with TRBD1. The CDR3 consists of 15 residues. Trimming removed 5 bases from V and 5 bases from J; junction bases left unmatched: 8. The germline V gene has CDR1 LNHDA and CDR2 SQIVND (reference sequence). CDR3 protein: CASSDSGTGEETQYF. The CDR3 DNA follows: TGTGCCAGTAGTGACTCCGGGACAGGGGAGGAGACCCAGTACTTC.

This clonotype was found many times. The chain carries TRBV10-3 and TRBJ1-1, with D perhaps TRBD1 (5 bases). The CDR3 totals 14 residues. CDR1 ENHRY and CDR2 SYGVKD come from the germline V gene. V shed 6 bases and J shed 1 base, with 12 bases lying between them. In DNA, the CDR3 is TGTGCCATCAGGGGGCCGGGCCGGAACACTGAAGCTTTCTTT. Amino acid sequence: CAIRGPGRNTEAFF.

The sample holds a few counts of this clonotype. The chain recombines TRBV14 with TRBJ2-7, with D perhaps TRBD1 or TRBD2 (5 bases each). Trimming left V 0 bases short and J 3 bases short, with 9 bases between. CDR1 and CDR2 from the germline V gene are SGHDN and FVKESK. The CDR3 extends over 14 amino acids. The CDR3 nucleotides read TGTGCCAGCAGCCAAGATGAGGGGTACTACGAGCAGTACTTC. Translated: CASSQDEGYYEQYF.

The table lists this clonotype with many counts. The chain joins TRBV29-1 to TRBJ2-3; the D gene could be TRBD1 or TRBD2 (5 bases each). V lost 7 bases and J 0 bases, leaving 14 bases between the germline ends. The CDR3 has 14 residues. Germline V gives CDR1 SQVTM, CDR2 ANQGSEA. The CDR3, as DNA: TGCAGCGGGAAAGACGGGGCCAGCACAGATACGCAGTATTTT. Its translation is CSGKDGASTDTQYF.

V gene TRBV12-3 or TRBV12-4 combines with J gene TRBJ2-2; D may match TRBD1 or TRBD2 (5 bases each). V was cut by 1 base and J by 6 bases, with 9 bases left in between. This CDR3 has 14 residues. The CDR3 loop is CASSLGSGPGELFF. The CDR3 DNA reads TGTGCCAGCAGTTTAGGTTCGGGGCCCGGGGAGCTGTTTTTT.

This rearrangement joins TRBV6-1 to TRBJ1-3, with D hard to call. This CDR3 is built from 17 residues. The V end was cut by 1 base, the J end by 0 bases, with 13 bases between. Germline lookup yields CDR1 MNHNS and CDR2 SASEGT. The CDR3 protein is CASSEDRWRVSGNTIYF. CDR3 in DNA: TGTGCCAGCAGTGAAGATCGCTGGAGGGTCTCTGGAAACACCATATATTTT.

The V call is TRBV6-1, the J call TRBJ1-3, with TRBD1 matching 7 bases. Trimming took 5 bases from V and 5 from J; bases not matched to a gene: 9. This CDR3 comprises 15 residues. CDR1 is MNHNS, CDR2 SASEGT, per germline. CDR3 coding DNA: TGTGCCAGCAGTTCACAGACAGGGTCGCGAAACACCATATATTTT. It codes for CASSSQTGSRNTIYF.

The chain carries TRBV3-1 and TRBJ2-5; 10 positions agree with TRBD2. J gave up 9 bases and V 1 base, and 8 bases lay outside the gene matches. This CDR3 region has 15 residues. CDR1 is LGHDT, CDR2 YNNKEL, per germline (reference sequence). The CDR3 protein is CASSQAHLAGESQYF. CDR3 nucleotides: TGTGCCAGCAGCCAAGCGCATCTAGCGGGGGAGTCCCAGTACTTC.

This clonotype has just a few counts. J is TRBJ1-1 and V is TRBV6-6, with 12 bases aligning to TRBD1. From germline, CDR1 is MNHNY and CDR2 SVGAGI (reference sequence). The CDR3 is made up of 16 amino acids. With V trimmed by 0 bases and J by 4 bases, 3 bases remained unmatched. CDR3 amino acids: CASSYSGQGASTEAFF. The CDR3 DNA follows: TGTGCCAGCAGTTACTCGGGACAGGGGGCCAGCACTGAAGCTTTCTTT.

This clonotype showed up just a few times. CDR3 in amino acids: CASKADRVNGYTF. The DNA of the CDR3 is TGTGCCAGCAAAGCGGACAGGGTAAATGGCTACACCTTC. This chain joins TRBV2 and TRBJ1-2; 8 nucleotides agree with TRBD1. CDR1 and CDR2 (germline): SNHLY, FYNNEI. CDR3 length: 13 amino acids. Trimming at V came to 7 bases and at J to 6 bases, leaving 7 bases not matched to a gene.

This rearrangement joins TRBV29-1 to TRBJ2-1; TRBD2 matches at 7 bases. V lost 4 bases to trimming and J lost 6 bases; unmatched junction nucleotides: 6. The CDR3 contains 13 residues. Germline CDR1 and CDR2: SQVTM and ANQGSEA. CDR3 sequence (DNA): TGCAGCGTTGCCGGACTAGTTGGCAATGAGCAGTTCTTC. Translating gives CSVAGLVGNEQFF.

The chain has TRBV12-3 or TRBV12-4 and TRBJ2-6; D is possibly TRBD2 (5 bases). The CDR3 loop spans 12 amino acids. Trimming left V 5 bases short and J 10 bases short, with 9 bases between. CDR3 coding DNA: TGTGCCAGCAGTCCCGGGATAAACGTCCTGACTTTC. Its translation: CASSPGINVLTF.

This sequence joins TRBV19 and TRBJ2-5; D might be TRBD2 (5 bases). Looked up from germline, CDR1 is LNHDA and CDR2 is SQIVND (reference sequence). Trimming stripped 1 base from V and 5 bases from J, with 11 bases between. The CDR3 loop spans 14 amino acids. CDR3 nucleotide sequence: TGTGCCAGTAGTATAGCGGCTAGCAAGGAGACCCAGTACTTC. Residues: CASSIAASKETQYF.

The table lists this clonotype with many counts. The chain combines TRBV5-4 with TRBJ2-1, with TRBD1 identical over 10 bases. Unmatched junction bases numbered 1, after V lost 2 bases and J lost 5 bases. Germline V gene lookup returns CDR1 SGHNT and CDR2 YYREEE (reference sequence). The CDR3 loop spans 14 amino acids. This chain's CDR3 is CASSFGQGDNEQFF. CDR3 DNA: TGTGCCAGCAGCTTCGGACAGGGGGACAATGAGCAGTTCTTC.

The genes are TRBV6-2 or TRBV6-3 and TRBJ2-7; 7 nucleotides match TRBD2. Losses at the gene ends were 0 bases for V and 0 bases for J; bases not matched to a gene: 5. Germline assignment: CDR1 MNHEY and CDR2 SVGEGT. CDR3 length: 16 amino acids. In DNA, the CDR3 is TGTGCCAGCAGTTACTCGGGTAGCGGGTACTCCTACGAGCAGTACTTC. Amino acids: CASSYSGSGYSYEQYF.

This clonotype was detected ten times or more. J is TRBJ1-1 and V is TRBV7-9; weak D call: TRBD1 (6 bases). In germline, CDR1 is SEHNR, CDR2 FQNEAQ (reference sequence). The length of the CDR3 is 12 residues. Trimming pared 10 bases from V and 1 base from J, leaving 10 bases between. The CDR3 sequence: CATQGQNTEAFF. CDR3 nucleotide sequence: TGTGCCACACAGGGTCAGAACACTGAAGCTTTCTTT.

The DNA for the CDR3 is TGTGCCAGCAGTCCTCAGGATCCAGGGGGCTACACTGAAGCTTTCTTT. Translated, it gives CASSPQDPGGYTEAFF. V usage is TRBV2 and J usage is TRBJ1-1; 8 nucleotides match TRBD1. Looked up from germline, CDR1 is SNHLY and CDR2 is FYNNEI. The CDR3 spans 16 residues. The V and J ends lost 5 bases and 3 bases, in that order; junction bases with no gene match: 11. The whole variable domain, remainder taken from reference TRBV2 and TRBJ1-1, is EPEVTQTPSHQVTQMGQEVILRCVPISNHLYFYWYRQILGQKVEFLVSFYNNEISEKSEIFDDQFSVERPDGSNFTLKIRSTKLEDSAMYFCASSPQDPGGYTEAFFGQGTRLTVV.

V usage is TRBV6-5 and J usage is TRBJ1-6; TRBD1 agrees at 9 bases. Trimming took 6 bases from V and 7 from J; bases not matched to a gene: 4. This CDR3 has 14 residues. Germline-derived CDR1 and CDR2 are MNHEY and SVGAGI. CDR3 nucleotide sequence: TGTGCCAGCAGGAATACAGGGGGCAATTCACCCCTCCACTTT. Protein: CASRNTGGNSPLHF.

This clonotype was detected ten times or more. The rearrangement uses TRBV12-3 or TRBV12-4 and TRBJ2-7; the D is unclear. V was clipped by 7 bases and J by 2 bases, with 15 bases between them. The CDR3 is 14 amino acids. CDR3 DNA sequence: TGTGCCAGCACTACCCCGGACCGACCCTACGAGCAGTACTTC. It specifies CASTTPDRPYEQYF.

This clonotype was recorded a few times. The chain is built from TRBV7-8 and TRBJ2-2; 9 bases line up with TRBD1. Germline CDR1 reads SGHVS; CDR2 reads FQNEAQ. There are 14 residues in the CDR3. V shed 1 base, J shed 7 bases, and the junction held 1 base outside the gene matches. This CDR3 is CASSLGTGDGELFF. The CDR3 DNA reads TGTGCCAGCAGCTTAGGGACAGGGGACGGGGAGCTGTTTTTT. The full variable domain, with the rest looked up from reference TRBV7-8 and TRBJ2-2, is GAGVSQSPRYKVAKRGQDVALRCDPISGHVSLFWYQQALGQGPEFLTYFQNEAQLDKSGLPSDRFFAERPEGSVSTLKIQRTQQEDSAVYLCASSLGTGDGELFFGEGSRLTVL.

This clonotype turned up a few times. J is TRBJ2-1 and V is TRBV7-9; D ambiguous. The CDR3 is made up of 16 amino acids. Germline assignment: CDR1 SEHNR and CDR2 FQNEAQ (reference sequence). Trimming removed 5 bases at V and 10 bases at J, with 24 bases between. This CDR3 reads CASSPPVSRSRIEQFF. In DNA, the CDR3 is TGTGCCAGCAGCCCCCCCGTGTCGAGGTCCCGGATCGAGCAGTTCTTC.